The rows below give T cell receptor beta chains drawn from one sample of a study of identical twins. Via MiXCR, TCRdb re-called the 5' RACE reads, giving one row per CDR3 protein. The sample has approximately 150,000 distinct CDR3 sequences; around 3.4% are singletons. Sequenced material: memory T cells sorted from blood. Every receptor here comes from a man between 18 and 29 years old in good health. CDR3s include the opening cysteine and the closing phenylalanine or tryptophan. Fields, in order: V gene, J gene, clone size, D gene, CDR3 DNA, CDR3 protein. The D gene is left open where the match is weak. Rows may omit the clone size; those that give it use once, few, many or a size class.

V gene: TRBV7-6
J gene: TRBJ2-3
clone size: many
D gene: TRBD2
CDR3 DNA: TGTGCCAGCAGCTCCCGTCAGACTAGCGGCCCAAGCACAGATACGCAGTATTTT
CDR3 protein: CASSSRQTSGPSTDTQYF

V gene: TRBV6-1
J gene: TRBJ2-3
clone size: many
D gene: TRBD2
CDR3 DNA: TGTGCCAGCTGGGCGGGAGTCCCGGGAAACACAGATACGCAGTATTTT
CDR3 protein: CASWAGVPGNTDTQYF

V gene: TRBV7-2
J gene: TRBJ2-5
clone size: many
D gene: TRBD1
CDR3 DNA: TGTGCCAGCAGCTTCGACAGGGGGTGGAAAGAGACCCAGTACTTC
CDR3 protein: CASSFDRGWKETQYF

V gene: TRBV5-1
J gene: TRBJ2-4
clone size: many
D gene: -
CDR3 DNA: TGCGCCAGCAGCCTCCGCCGGGGATCCAAAAACATTCAGTACTTC
CDR3 protein: CASSLRRGSKNIQYF

V gene: TRBV9
J gene: TRBJ1-1
clone size: many
D gene: -
CDR3 DNA: TGTGCCAGCAGCGTAGATCCCGGGGGGGGGATGAACACTGAAGCTTTCTTT
CDR3 protein: CASSVDPGGGMNTEAFF

V gene: TRBV20-1
J gene: TRBJ1-1
clone size: many
D gene: -
CDR3 DNA: TGCAGTGCTAGAGATTCAGGGATGAACACTGAAGCTTTCTTT
CDR3 protein: CSARDSGMNTEAFF

V gene: TRBV4-1
J gene: TRBJ1-1
clone size: many
D gene: -
CDR3 DNA: TGCGCCAGCAGCCTCCCCAGGGGCACTGAAGCTTTCTTT
CDR3 protein: CASSLPRGTEAFF

V gene: TRBV6-6
J gene: TRBJ1-2
clone size: many
D gene: -
CDR3 DNA: TGTGCCAGCAGTTACAGGGAAAACTATGGCTACACCTTC
CDR3 protein: CASSYRENYGYTF

V gene: TRBV7-8
J gene: TRBJ1-4
clone size: many
D gene: TRBD1
CDR3 DNA: TGTGCCAGCAGCCGACAGGGAACTAATGAAAAACTGTTTTTT
CDR3 protein: CASSRQGTNEKLFF

V gene: TRBV12-3/TRBV12-4
J gene: TRBJ1-6
clone size: -
D gene: TRBD1
CDR3 DNA: TGTGCCAGCAGTTTCCAACAGGGGTTTTCACCCCTCCACTTT
CDR3 protein: CASSFQQGFSPLHF

V gene: TRBV4-3
J gene: TRBJ2-7
clone size: many
D gene: TRBD2
CDR3 DNA: TGCGCCAGCAGCCAGAAGAGCCTAGCGGGAGAGCAGTACTTC
CDR3 protein: CASSQKSLAGEQYF

V gene: TRBV6-2/TRBV6-3
J gene: TRBJ1-2
clone size: -
D gene: -
CDR3 DNA: TGTGCCAGCAGTCAATGGGTCGGCTACACCTTC
CDR3 protein: CASSQWVGYTF

V gene: TRBV11-2
J gene: TRBJ2-1
clone size: few
D gene: TRBD1
CDR3 DNA: TGTGCCAGCAGCAAAGTCGCCGGGACAGGGGTATATGAGCAGTTCTTC
CDR3 protein: CASSKVAGTGVYEQFF

V gene: TRBV20-1
J gene: TRBJ2-1
clone size: many
D gene: TRBD1
CDR3 DNA: TGCAGTGCTACCAGGGACAGCCACTACAATGAGCAGTTCTTC
CDR3 protein: CSATRDSHYNEQFF

V gene: TRBV6-1
J gene: TRBJ2-1
clone size: many
D gene: TRBD2
CDR3 DNA: TGTGCCAGCAGGCCAGGACTAGCGGGAGTCCCCTACAATGAGCAGTTCTTC
CDR3 protein: CASRPGLAGVPYNEQFF

V gene: TRBV20-1
J gene: TRBJ2-7
clone size: many
D gene: TRBD2
CDR3 DNA: TGCAGTGCTTCTCCCCCTGGACTAGCGGGCTTGTATTCCTACGAGCAGTACTTC
CDR3 protein: CSASPPGLAGLYSYEQYF

V gene: TRBV18
J gene: TRBJ2-5
clone size: -
D gene: -
CDR3 DNA: TGTGCCAGCTCACTACTCAAAGCGGGCCGCAGAGAGACCCAGTACTTC
CDR3 protein: CASSLLKAGRRETQYF

V gene: TRBV7-9
J gene: TRBJ2-6
clone size: -
D gene: TRBD1
CDR3 DNA: TGTGCCAGCAGCTTCAATACAGGGGCCTCTGGGGCCAACGTCCTGACTTTC
CDR3 protein: CASSFNTGASGANVLTF

V gene: TRBV5-1
J gene: TRBJ2-3
clone size: -
D gene: -
CDR3 DNA: TGCGCCAGCAGCTCGGCAGACTATTCCCATAGCACAGATACGCAGTATTTT
CDR3 protein: CASSSADYSHSTDTQYF

V gene: TRBV11-2
J gene: TRBJ1-2
clone size: many
D gene: TRBD1
CDR3 DNA: TGTGCCAGCAGCGCAGACAGGGGCGGCTACACCTTC
CDR3 protein: CASSADRGGYTF

V gene: TRBV5-1
J gene: TRBJ1-1
clone size: many
D gene: TRBD1
CDR3 DNA: TGCGCCAGCAGCTTGGCACTAAGGACAGGGACTGAAGCTTTCTTT
CDR3 protein: CASSLALRTGTEAFF

V gene: TRBV28
J gene: TRBJ2-7
clone size: many
D gene: -
CDR3 DNA: TGTGCCAGCAGTGGGACGGTCTACGAGCAGTACTTC
CDR3 protein: CASSGTVYEQYF

V gene: TRBV5-6
J gene: TRBJ1-4
clone size: many
D gene: TRBD1
CDR3 DNA: TGTGCCAGCAGCGGGGACAGCCGGACTGAAAAACTGTTTTTT
CDR3 protein: CASSGDSRTEKLFF

V gene: TRBV7-2
J gene: TRBJ2-1
clone size: many
D gene: -
CDR3 DNA: TGTGCCAGCAGCCCCTTTAACCCCGCGGAGCAGTTCTTC
CDR3 protein: CASSPFNPAEQFF

V gene: TRBV20-1
J gene: TRBJ2-1
clone size: many
D gene: -
CDR3 DNA: TGCAGTGCCCAAGATTACAGCTCCTACAATGAGCAGTTCTTC
CDR3 protein: CSAQDYSSYNEQFF

V gene: TRBV5-1
J gene: TRBJ2-3
clone size: many
D gene: TRBD1
CDR3 DNA: TGCGCCAGCAGCCAACTGGGACAGGGTGGCGCAGATACGCAGTATTTT
CDR3 protein: CASSQLGQGGADTQYF

V gene: TRBV6-2/TRBV6-3
J gene: TRBJ2-6
clone size: many
D gene: -
CDR3 DNA: TGTGCCAGCAGAATTAGGGGGATACCTCTCTCTGGGGCCAACGTCCTGACTTTC
CDR3 protein: CASRIRGIPLSGANVLTF

V gene: TRBV7-9
J gene: TRBJ1-6
clone size: many
D gene: TRBD1
CDR3 DNA: TGTGCCAGCAGCCTAGGGGGGACAGGACACTCACCCCTCCACTTT
CDR3 protein: CASSLGGTGHSPLHF

V gene: TRBV28
J gene: TRBJ1-1
clone size: -
D gene: -
CDR3 DNA: TGTGCCAGCAGTTTATTTCGGACGGGTAACACTGAAGCTTTCTTT
CDR3 protein: CASSLFRTGNTEAFF

V gene: TRBV2
J gene: TRBJ2-3
clone size: many
D gene: -
CDR3 DNA: TGTGCCAGCAGTGAAGGAGAGAGGGGTACGCAGTATTTT
CDR3 protein: CASSEGERGTQYF

V gene: TRBV6-2/TRBV6-3
J gene: TRBJ1-5
clone size: many
D gene: -
CDR3 DNA: TGTGCCAGCACCCTTGATGGTAGCAATCAGCCCCAGCATTTT
CDR3 protein: CASTLDGSNQPQHF

V gene: TRBV2
J gene: TRBJ2-1
clone size: -
D gene: TRBD2
CDR3 DNA: TGTGCCAGCAAGGGGACTAGCGAACGCACCGGGGAGCAGTTCTTC
CDR3 protein: CASKGTSERTGEQFF

V gene: TRBV20-1
J gene: TRBJ2-1
clone size: many
D gene: TRBD1
CDR3 DNA: TGCAGTGCTAGAGAAGGGACAGGGGTCCATGAGCAGTTCTTC
CDR3 protein: CSAREGTGVHEQFF

V gene: TRBV4-3
J gene: TRBJ2-2
clone size: many
D gene: -
CDR3 DNA: TGCGCCAGCAGCCAAGGCACGGACACCGGGGAGCTGTTTTTT
CDR3 protein: CASSQGTDTGELFF

V gene: TRBV7-2
J gene: TRBJ2-2
clone size: many
D gene: TRBD2
CDR3 DNA: TGTGCCAGCAGCTTAGCGGGGGGGAACGGGGAGCTGTTTTTT
CDR3 protein: CASSLAGGNGELFF

V gene: TRBV24-1
J gene: TRBJ2-1
clone size: many
D gene: TRBD2
CDR3 DNA: TGTGCCACCAGTGATTTTGGGACTAGCGAGAACAATGAGCAGTTCTTC
CDR3 protein: CATSDFGTSENNEQFF

V gene: TRBV4-1
J gene: TRBJ2-2
clone size: many
D gene: TRBD2
CDR3 DNA: TGCGCCAGCAGCCAAGAAATCGGACTAGCGGGAGAAAGCGCCGGGGAGCTGTTTTTT
CDR3 protein: CASSQEIGLAGESAGELFF

V gene: TRBV27
J gene: TRBJ2-1
clone size: few
D gene: -
CDR3 DNA: TGTGCCAGCAGGCTACGGAGCTCCTACAATGAGCAGTTCTTC
CDR3 protein: CASRLRSSYNEQFF

V gene: TRBV5-1
J gene: TRBJ2-2
clone size: few
D gene: TRBD1
CDR3 DNA: TGCGCCAGCAGTCCCGACAGGGCGAACACCGGGGAGCTGTTTTTT
CDR3 protein: CASSPDRANTGELFF

V gene: TRBV7-8
J gene: TRBJ2-6
clone size: many
D gene: -
CDR3 DNA: TGTGCCAGCAGCTTAGGTGGTAGCCTCCGCTCTGGGGCCAACGTCCTGACTTTC
CDR3 protein: CASSLGGSLRSGANVLTF

V gene: TRBV4-1
J gene: TRBJ1-1
clone size: many
D gene: TRBD1
CDR3 DNA: TGCGCCAGCAGCCAAGGGCTGGTCAGGGGGCCCACTGAAGCTTTCTTT
CDR3 protein: CASSQGLVRGPTEAFF

V gene: TRBV18
J gene: TRBJ1-5
clone size: many
D gene: -
CDR3 DNA: TGTGCCAGCTCACCAGGCAGAAGCAATCAGCCCCAGCATTTT
CDR3 protein: CASSPGRSNQPQHF

V gene: TRBV11-2
J gene: TRBJ2-1
clone size: many
D gene: -
CDR3 DNA: TGTGCCAGCAGCCGAGGGGGGGAGTTTGATGAGCAGTTCTTC
CDR3 protein: CASSRGGEFDEQFF

V gene: TRBV6-2/TRBV6-3
J gene: TRBJ2-5
clone size: -
D gene: TRBD2
CDR3 DNA: TGTGCCAGCAGTTCCCTCCGCGCGGGAGGGGAGACCCAGTACTTC
CDR3 protein: CASSSLRAGGETQYF

V gene: TRBV6-5
J gene: TRBJ2-5
clone size: many
D gene: -
CDR3 DNA: TGTGCCAGCAGTTACTCGCGGGGCAAAGAGACCCAGTACTTC
CDR3 protein: CASSYSRGKETQYF

V gene: TRBV20-1
J gene: TRBJ1-2
clone size: many
D gene: -
CDR3 DNA: TGCAGTGCTAGAAACGACGGCTGGGGATCCTATGGCTACACCTTC
CDR3 protein: CSARNDGWGSYGYTF

V gene: TRBV10-2
J gene: TRBJ2-3
clone size: -
D gene: -
CDR3 DNA: TGCGCCACCAGGAACGGAGTAGGCCCCACGGATACGCAGTATTTT
CDR3 protein: CATRNGVGPTDTQYF

V gene: TRBV18
J gene: TRBJ2-1
clone size: many
D gene: TRBD1
CDR3 DNA: TGTGCCAGCTCAACTCGTCCGGGACAGGAGCAGTTCTTC
CDR3 protein: CASSTRPGQEQFF

V gene: TRBV7-2
J gene: TRBJ2-3
clone size: many
D gene: TRBD1
CDR3 DNA: TGTGCCAGCAGCTTATCGGGCACAGGGGAAGATACGCAGTATTTT
CDR3 protein: CASSLSGTGEDTQYF

V gene: TRBV19
J gene: TRBJ1-2
clone size: many
D gene: -
CDR3 DNA: TGTGCCAGTAAAGGACCGCGCTATGGCTACACCTTC
CDR3 protein: CASKGPRYGYTF

V gene: TRBV20-1
J gene: TRBJ2-1
clone size: many
D gene: TRBD2
CDR3 DNA: TGCAGTGCTGAAGCGGGAGTGGGCAATGAGCAGTTCTTC
CDR3 protein: CSAEAGVGNEQFF

V gene: TRBV18
J gene: TRBJ1-1
clone size: many
D gene: -
CDR3 DNA: TGTGCCAGCTCACCACAGGGGCTGGGGACTGAAGCTTTCTTT
CDR3 protein: CASSPQGLGTEAFF

V gene: TRBV7-9
J gene: TRBJ1-4
clone size: many
D gene: TRBD1
CDR3 DNA: TGTGCCAGCAGCAGACAGACAGGGGATAATGAAAAACTGTTTTTT
CDR3 protein: CASSRQTGDNEKLFF